This is a list of T cell receptor beta chains from one sample in a study of cytomegalovirus exposure and HLA in healthy donors. Produced via immunoSEQ multiplex PCR; TCRdb's table is partial and in-frame only. The data hold under 200,000 clones, with 77% observed a single time. The specimen sequenced was PBMCs. These TCRs come from a woman between 40 and 55 years old in good health and CMV-seropositive. CDR3s include the opening cysteine and the closing phenylalanine or tryptophan. D genes are given only for firm matches. Expanded clones are given a class, and other clones once, few, many or no size at all.

d_call: TRBD2; j_call: TRBJ2-3; v_call: TRBV10-3; clone_size: once; cdr3_aa: CAIRDPSGGPKDTQYF; cdr3_nt: TGTGCCATCAGAGACCCCTCGGGGGGGCCTAAAGATACGCAGTATTTT
d_call: NA; j_call: TRBJ2-1; v_call: TRBV10-1; clone_size: few; cdr3_aa: CASRARNVNSYNEQFF; cdr3_nt: TGCGCCAGCAGAGCCAGGAACGTAAACTCCTACAATGAGCAGTTCTTC
d_call: NA; j_call: TRBJ2-5; v_call: TRBV10-1; clone_size: NA; cdr3_aa: CASESGAGEQYF; cdr3_nt: TGCGCCAGCGAGTCAGGGGCTGGGGAGCAGTACTTC
d_call: NA; j_call: TRBJ2-1; v_call: TRBV4-3; clone_size: few; cdr3_aa: CASSPLGLASYNEQFF; cdr3_nt: TGCGCCAGCAGCCCTCTCGGCCTAGCTTCCTACAATGAGCAGTTCTTC
d_call: TRBD2; j_call: TRBJ2-2; v_call: TRBV19; clone_size: NA; cdr3_aa: CASSIVLAGGSVVGELFF; cdr3_nt: TGTGCCAGTAGTATAGTGTTAGCGGGAGGGTCGGTAGTCGGGGAGCTGTTTTTT
d_call: NA; j_call: TRBJ2-2; v_call: TRBV19; clone_size: NA; cdr3_aa: CASSIDALVNTGELFF; cdr3_nt: TGTGCCAGTAGTATAGATGCACTAGTGAACACCGGGGAGCTGTTTTTT
d_call: NA; j_call: TRBJ2-4; v_call: TRBV15; clone_size: NA; cdr3_aa: CATSRDRGWNIQYF; cdr3_nt: TGTGCCACCAGCAGAGACAGGGGATGGAACATTCAGTACTTC
d_call: TRBD1; j_call: TRBJ1-1; v_call: TRBV18; clone_size: NA; cdr3_aa: CASSPGQGETEAFF; cdr3_nt: TGTGCCAGCTCACCCGGACAGGGCGAAACTGAAGCTTTCTTT
d_call: TRBD2; j_call: TRBJ2-1; v_call: TRBV19; clone_size: NA; cdr3_aa: CASSIDTGTSGGGDEQFF; cdr3_nt: TGTGCCAGTAGTATAGATACCGGGACTAGCGGAGGGGGGGATGAGCAGTTCTTC
d_call: NA; j_call: TRBJ2-2; v_call: TRBV5-6; clone_size: NA; cdr3_aa: CASSFNSYPGELFF; cdr3_nt: TGTGCCAGCAGCTTCAACTCCTACCCCGGGGAGCTGTTTTTT
d_call: NA; j_call: TRBJ2-2; v_call: TRBV2; clone_size: few; cdr3_aa: CASSERDSPFTGELFF; cdr3_nt: TGTGCCAGCAGTGAGAGAGACAGCCCCTTCACCGGGGAGCTGTTTTTT
d_call: TRBD1; j_call: TRBJ2-1; v_call: TRBV30; clone_size: NA; cdr3_aa: CAWSVQGASGPNEQFF; cdr3_nt: TGTGCCTGGAGTGTACAGGGGGCTAGCGGACCCAATGAGCAGTTCTTC
d_call: NA; j_call: TRBJ2-7; v_call: TRBV18; clone_size: once; cdr3_aa: CASSPRGGQDYYEQYF; cdr3_nt: TGTGCCAGCTCACCACGGGGGGGGCAGGACTACTACGAGCAGTACTTC
d_call: TRBD1; j_call: TRBJ2-7; v_call: TRBV10-3; clone_size: NA; cdr3_aa: CAISGTGTLYEQYF; cdr3_nt: TGTGCCATCAGTGGGACAGGCACCCTCTACGAGCAGTACTTC
d_call: TRBD2; j_call: TRBJ2-1; v_call: TRBV30; clone_size: once; cdr3_aa: CAWSSGLAGNEQFF; cdr3_nt: TGTGCCTGGAGCTCGGGACTAGCGGGGAATGAGCAGTTCTTC
d_call: TRBD1; j_call: TRBJ1-5; v_call: TRBV28; clone_size: NA; cdr3_aa: CASSTTGDPQHF; cdr3_nt: TGTGCCAGCAGTACTACAGGGGACCCCCAGCATTTT
d_call: NA; j_call: TRBJ2-3; v_call: TRBV7-2; clone_size: once; cdr3_aa: CASSLGERDTQYF; cdr3_nt: TGTGCCAGCAGCTTAGGTGAGAGAGATACGCAGTATTTT
d_call: TRBD1; j_call: TRBJ1-5; v_call: TRBV2; clone_size: NA; cdr3_aa: CASSRQGSNQPQHF; cdr3_nt: TGTGCCAGCAGTCGACAGGGGAGCAATCAGCCCCAGCATTTT
d_call: NA; j_call: TRBJ2-2; v_call: TRBV6-6; clone_size: NA; cdr3_aa: CASTEPNTGELFF; cdr3_nt: TGTGCCAGCACCGAGCCGAACACCGGGGAGCTGTTTTTT
d_call: NA; j_call: TRBJ2-1; v_call: TRBV29-1; clone_size: NA; cdr3_aa: CSVERGIDYNEQFF; cdr3_nt: TGCAGCGTTGAGCGGGGAATCGACTACAATGAGCAGTTCTTC
d_call: NA; j_call: TRBJ2-7; v_call: TRBV20-1; clone_size: NA; cdr3_aa: CSARLMYEQYF; cdr3_nt: TGCAGTGCTAGATTAATGTACGAGCAGTACTTC
d_call: NA; j_call: TRBJ1-1; v_call: TRBV5-1; clone_size: NA; cdr3_aa: CASSYQDSYTEAFF; cdr3_nt: TGCGCCAGCAGCTATCAGGATTCTTACACTGAAGCTTTCTTT
d_call: TRBD1; j_call: TRBJ1-2; v_call: TRBV5-6; clone_size: NA; cdr3_aa: CASSLGTGGVYGYTF; cdr3_nt: TGTGCCAGCAGCTTGGGGACAGGGGGCGTCTATGGCTACACCTTC
d_call: NA; j_call: TRBJ2-5; v_call: TRBV18; clone_size: NA; cdr3_aa: CASSPRGQSETQYF; cdr3_nt: TGTGCCAGCTCACCAAGAGGCCAGTCGGAGACCCAGTACTTC
d_call: NA; j_call: TRBJ1-5; v_call: TRBV19; clone_size: NA; cdr3_aa: CASNYRRGQPQHF; cdr3_nt: TGTGCCAGTAACTATAGGAGGGGTCAGCCCCAGCATTTT